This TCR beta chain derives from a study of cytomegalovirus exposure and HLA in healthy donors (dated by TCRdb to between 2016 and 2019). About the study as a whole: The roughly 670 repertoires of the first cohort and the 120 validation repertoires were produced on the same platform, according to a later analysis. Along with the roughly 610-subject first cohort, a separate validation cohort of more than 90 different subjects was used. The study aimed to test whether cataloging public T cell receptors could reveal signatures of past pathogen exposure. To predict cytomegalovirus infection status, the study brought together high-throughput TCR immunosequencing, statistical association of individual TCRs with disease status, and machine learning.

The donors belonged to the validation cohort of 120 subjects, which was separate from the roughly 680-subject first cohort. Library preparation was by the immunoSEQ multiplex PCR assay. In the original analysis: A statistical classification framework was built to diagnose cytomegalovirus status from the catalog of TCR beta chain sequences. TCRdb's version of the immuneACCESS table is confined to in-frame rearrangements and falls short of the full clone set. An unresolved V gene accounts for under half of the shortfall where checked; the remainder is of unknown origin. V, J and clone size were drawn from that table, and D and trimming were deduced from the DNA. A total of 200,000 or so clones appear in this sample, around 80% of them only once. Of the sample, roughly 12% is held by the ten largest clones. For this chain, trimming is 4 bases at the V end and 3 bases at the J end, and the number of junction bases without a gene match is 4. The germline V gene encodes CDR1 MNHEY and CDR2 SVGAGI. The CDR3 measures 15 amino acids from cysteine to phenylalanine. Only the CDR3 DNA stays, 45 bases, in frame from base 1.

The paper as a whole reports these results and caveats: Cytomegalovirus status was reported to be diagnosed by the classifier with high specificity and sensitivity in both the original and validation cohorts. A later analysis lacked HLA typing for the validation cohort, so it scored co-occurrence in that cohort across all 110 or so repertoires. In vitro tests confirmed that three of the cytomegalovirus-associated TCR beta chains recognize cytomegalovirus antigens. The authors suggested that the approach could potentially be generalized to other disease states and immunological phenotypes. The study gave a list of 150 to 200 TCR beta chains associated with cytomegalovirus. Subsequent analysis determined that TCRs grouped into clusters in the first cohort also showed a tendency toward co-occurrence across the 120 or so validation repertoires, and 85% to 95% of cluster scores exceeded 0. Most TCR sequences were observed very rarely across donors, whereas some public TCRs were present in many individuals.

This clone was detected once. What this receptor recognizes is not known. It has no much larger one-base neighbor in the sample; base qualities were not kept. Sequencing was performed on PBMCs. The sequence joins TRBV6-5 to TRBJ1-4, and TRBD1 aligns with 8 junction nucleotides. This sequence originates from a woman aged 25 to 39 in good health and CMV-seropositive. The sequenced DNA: TGTGCCAGCAGTTTCGGACAGGGACCTAATGAAAAACTGTTTTTT. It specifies CASSFGQGPNEKLFF.